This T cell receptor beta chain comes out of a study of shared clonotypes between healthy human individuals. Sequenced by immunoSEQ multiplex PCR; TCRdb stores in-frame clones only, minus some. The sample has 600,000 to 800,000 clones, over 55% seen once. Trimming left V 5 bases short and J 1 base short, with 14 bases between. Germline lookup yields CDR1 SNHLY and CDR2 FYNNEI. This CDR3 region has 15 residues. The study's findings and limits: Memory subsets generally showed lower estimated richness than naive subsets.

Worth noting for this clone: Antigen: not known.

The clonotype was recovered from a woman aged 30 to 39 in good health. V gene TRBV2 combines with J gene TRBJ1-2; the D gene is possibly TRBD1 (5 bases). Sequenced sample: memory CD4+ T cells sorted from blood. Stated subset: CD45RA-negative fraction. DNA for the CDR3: TGTGCCAGCAGTCCTTCCGGGACGGATAACTATGGCTACACCTTC. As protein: CASSPSGTDNYGYTF.